Sequencing of this T cell receptor beta chain was carried out in a study of control samples from healthy donors and cancer patients. The CDR3 is 12 residues long. The V end lost 7 bases, the J end lost 5 bases, and 11 bases lay between the germline ends. Germline CDR1 reads LNHDA; CDR2 reads SQIVND (reference sequence). Repertoires were generated with immunoSEQ multiplex PCR, while TCRdb's copy carries only in-frame clones and drops some. Of roughly 100,000 clones listed, around 90% are singletons. This clonotype was sampled from a human donor in good health. The donor label of this sample is uncertain. This sequence joins TRBV19 and TRBJ2-5; D is undetermined. Sequencing was performed on blood. The DNA for the CDR3 is TGTGCCAGTAAGGCAACTGAGGAGACCCAGTACTTC. Translated, it gives CASKATEETQYF.